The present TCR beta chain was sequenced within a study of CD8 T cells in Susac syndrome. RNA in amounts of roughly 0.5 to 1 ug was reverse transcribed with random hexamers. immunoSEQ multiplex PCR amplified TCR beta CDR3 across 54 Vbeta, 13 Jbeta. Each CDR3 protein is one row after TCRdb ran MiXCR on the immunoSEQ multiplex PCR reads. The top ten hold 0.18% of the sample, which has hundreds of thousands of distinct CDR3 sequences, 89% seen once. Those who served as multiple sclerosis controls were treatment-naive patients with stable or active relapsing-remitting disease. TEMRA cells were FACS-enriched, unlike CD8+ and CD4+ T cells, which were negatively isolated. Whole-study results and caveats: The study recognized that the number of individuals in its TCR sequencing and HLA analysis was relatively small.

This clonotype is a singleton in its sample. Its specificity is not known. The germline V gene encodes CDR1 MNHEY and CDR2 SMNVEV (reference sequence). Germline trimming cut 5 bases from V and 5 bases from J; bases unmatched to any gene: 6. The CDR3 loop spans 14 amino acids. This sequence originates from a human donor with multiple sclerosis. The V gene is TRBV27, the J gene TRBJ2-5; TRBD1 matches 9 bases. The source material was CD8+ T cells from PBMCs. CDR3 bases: TGTGCCAGCAGTCCCCTACAGGGGGCGGAGACCCAGTACTTC. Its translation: CASSPLQGAETQYF.